This TCR beta chain stems from a study of cytomegalovirus exposure and HLA in healthy donors. Regarding the study as a whole: Beyond CMV serostatus, there was no information to go on about immune exposure.

This clone appeared a few times. Its antigen is unidentified. The PCR contained 60 Vbeta and 13 Jbeta primers. Sequenced by immunoSEQ multiplex PCR; TCRdb stores in-frame clones only, minus some. The sample has 150,000 or so clones, more than 80% seen once. This clonotype was sampled from a woman aged 18 to 35 in good health and CMV-seropositive. Sequenced material: PBMCs.

The CDR3: CSASRNYGYTF. CDR3 coding DNA: TGCAGTGCTAGCCGGAACTATGGCTACACCTTC. The chain uses TRBV20-1 and TRBJ1-2; D remains ambiguous. The CDR3 totals 11 residues. V was clipped by 3 bases and J by 2 bases, with 4 bases between them. Germline V lookup: CDR1 DFQATT, CDR2 SNEGSKA (reference sequence).